This T cell receptor beta chain was recovered during a study of blood T cell repertoires in COVID-19. Per the study methods: For nucleated cells, counts were estimated from reference gene primer amplification. This table comes from immunoSEQ multiplex PCR, and its TCRdb copy is limited to in-frame clones, with some not included. For V, J and clone size, that table is used; D and trimming come from the DNA. The data show 200,000 or so clones, around 79% seen once. This CDR3 contains 11 residues. Germline V gives CDR1 SGHTA, CDR2 FQGNSA. The V and J ends lost 6 bases and 5 bases respectively, with 8 bases between them.

Input material: peripheral blood. The chain uses TRBV7-2 and TRBJ2-7, with D uncertain. The receptor's source is a man in his sixties with active or convalescent COVID-19. The CDR3 DNA is TGTGCCAGCAGTACCGTAGACGAGCAGTACTTC. Protein product: CASSTVDEQYF.